This T cell receptor (beta chain) was obtained from a study of yellow fever vaccine responses in identical twins. The CDR3 is made up of 13 amino acids. Germline CDR1 and CDR2: SGHTA and FQGTGA. The V and J ends lost 5 bases and 2 bases, in that order; junction bases with no gene match: 2. Using its own MiXCR run on the RT-PCR reads, TCRdb lists one record per CDR3 protein. This table has under 600 distinct CDR3 sequences, roughly 74% appearing once. This material consisted of T cells from blood (PBMCs), unsorted or a sorted subset (not recorded which), taken before or after yellow fever vaccination (not recorded which). The chain is built from TRBV7-3 and TRBJ1-2, with 7 positions matching TRBD1. The sequence was obtained from a female donor who received the yellow fever vaccine. In DNA form, the CDR3 reads TGTGCCAGCAGCCCACAGGGGAACTATGGCTACACCTTC. It is translated as CASSPQGNYGYTF.